Shown below are 7 T cell receptor beta chains from a single sample sequenced in a study of neurological immune-mediated disorders. Via MiXCR, TCRdb re-called the 5' RACE reads, giving one row per CDR3 protein. The table includes approximately 90,000 distinct CDR3 sequences, around 3.3% detected once. The sequencing input was PBMCs. The receptors were sampled from a woman younger than 30 with multiple sclerosis.

This clonotype was seen repeatedly, ten times or more. The chain links TRBV7-2 to TRBJ2-1, with 10 bases lining up with TRBD2. Per germline, CDR1 SGHTA and CDR2 FQGNSA. V shed 3 bases, J shed 7 bases, and the junction held 15 bases outside the gene matches. CDR3 length equals 18 residues. CDR3 protein: CASSLKSGRAPWMNEQFF. The CDR3 DNA is TGTGCCAGCAGCTTGAAGAGCGGGAGGGCCCCCTGGATGAATGAGCAGTTCTTC.

Ten or more counts support this clonotype. This CDR3 is CSARGAGTNYGYTF. DNA of the CDR3: TGCAGTGCTAGAGGAGCAGGGACTAACTATGGCTACACCTTC. The gene calls are TRBV20-1 and TRBJ1-2, with D perhaps matching TRBD1 (5 bases). Germline CDR1 and CDR2: DFQATT and SNEGSKA (reference sequence). The CDR3 sequence is 14 residues long. With 1 base removed from V and 0 bases from J, the gap between germline ends came to 9 bases.

This clonotype was observed many times. V usage is TRBV10-3 and J usage is TRBJ1-1; D may be TRBD1 (5 bases). Germline loops: CDR1 ENHRY, CDR2 SYGVKD. CDR3 length: 14 amino acids. V lost 3 bases, J lost 5 bases, and 13 bases lay in between. This CDR3 reads CAISDQGSGTEAFF. The CDR3 DNA sequence: TGTGCCATCAGTGATCAGGGCTCTGGGACTGAAGCTTTCTTT.

In this sample, this clonotype turned up a few times. It may be a read error: a sequence one base away is much more abundant. This chain links TRBV6-5 with TRBJ2-4; tentatively, D is TRBD1 or TRBD2 (5 bases each). The CDR3 is 12 residues long. Germline V gene lookup returns CDR1 MNHEY and CDR2 SVGAGI. The CDR3 loop reads CASGTGKKIQYF. The CDR3 coding sequence is TGTGCCTCTGGGACGGGCAAAAAAATTCAGTACTTC.

This clonotype was counted ten times or more. This chain connects TRBV7-2 to TRBJ2-2; D is unclear. The CDR3 contains 12 residues. V gave up 5 bases and J gave up 6 bases, with 7 bases separating them. Germline assignment: CDR1 SGHTA and CDR2 FQGNSA. CDR3 loop: CASSQRAGELFF. The CDR3 bases are TGTGCCAGCAGCCAACGGGCCGGGGAGCTGTTTTTT.

The chain employs TRBV6-4 and TRBJ2-1; 9 bases are shared with TRBD2. Germline loops: CDR1 MRHNA, CDR2 SNTAGT. The CDR3 is made up of 15 amino acids. The V segment lost 6 bases and the J segment 4 bases; nucleotides outside the gene matches: 7. The CDR3 DNA reads TGTGCCAGCAGGACTTATGCGGGAGGGTACAATGAGCAGTTCTTC. Translating it yields CASRTYAGGYNEQFF.

In this sample, this clonotype turned up many times. This sequence joins TRBV7-9 and TRBJ1-1; D ambiguous. Germline assignment: CDR1 SEHNR and CDR2 FQNEAQ (reference sequence). V lost 8 bases and J lost 3, with 4 bases in between. This CDR3 region has 10 residues. In DNA form, the CDR3 reads TGTGCCAGCTTTGACACTGAAGCTTTCTTT. Protein product: CASFDTEAFF.